The entry below gives a single T cell receptor (beta chain) sequence along with its context. What it binds is unknown. This entry is derived from a study of T-cell reconstitution after alpha-beta-depleted transplantation in children. Using unique molecular identifiers, the investigators prepared the TCRbeta library. TCRdb independently ran MiXCR on the PCR reads; one entry per CDR3 protein. Here the sample spans approximately 350,000 distinct CDR3 sequences, 15% to 20% being singletons. Regarding the study as a whole: Reported findings indicate that, about two months after transplant, alpha-beta T cells came from several hundred expanded clones, which were derived from non-depleted graft cells. At one year after transplant, newly produced T cells mostly accounted for T-cell counts and diversity. Surviving recipient cells, namely T cells and thymic progenitors, were the source of high day-60 TCRbeta diversity in some patients.

This specimen was PBMCs, mostly from graft donor cells, taken 360 days after TCRalphabeta/CD19-depleted stem cell transplant. The sequence came from a male patient under 10 years old who had a stem cell transplant for acute lymphoblastic leukemia, so the T cells may come from the graft donor.

CDR3 nucleotide sequence: TGTGCCAGCAGTCCCTCCAGGGTTAGCAATCAGCCCCAGCATTTT. Translating gives CASSPSRVSNQPQHF. The rearrangement joins TRBV12-3 or TRBV12-4 to TRBJ1-5; D may be TRBD1 (5 bases). V was clipped by 5 bases and J by 0 bases, with 11 bases between them. The CDR3 is 15 residues long.